The 25 T cell receptor beta chains below come from one sample, sequenced in a study of blood T cell repertoires in COVID-19. Produced via immunoSEQ multiplex PCR; TCRdb's table is partial and in-frame only. The sample consists of some 180,000 clones, more than 70% of them appearing once. Sequences were obtained from PBMCs or T cells enriched from blood (not recorded which). These receptors originate from a man in his forties or fifties who had recovered from COVID-19.

V gene TRBV20-1 combines with J gene TRBJ2-7; D not certain. V dropped 6 bases and J dropped 3 bases, with 15 bases sitting between them. This CDR3 contains 13 residues. Germline CDR1 DFQATT, CDR2 SNEGSKA (reference sequence). The CDR3 DNA reads TGCAGTGCCAGTCGGCAGGCCGTCTACGAGCAGTACTTC. Translated: CSASRQAVYEQYF.

This CDR3 is CAISTSASYNEQFF. CDR3 sequence (DNA): TGTGCCATCAGCACTAGCGCCTCCTACAATGAGCAGTTCTTC. The V call is TRBV10-3, the J call TRBJ2-1, with 7 bases aligning to TRBD2. CDR3 length: 14 amino acids. V lost 6 bases, J lost 0 bases, and 2 bases stayed unmatched. CDR1 is ENHRY and CDR2 is SYGVKD in the germline V gene.

The V call is TRBV9, the J call TRBJ1-4; D not resolved. Trimming cost V 4 bases and J 5 bases, with 12 bases left between them. The germline V gene has CDR1 SGDLS and CDR2 YYNGEE. This CDR3 has 14 residues. The CDR3 reads CASSPLSENEKLFF. CDR3 coding DNA: TGTGCCAGCAGCCCCCTGAGCGAGAATGAAAAACTGTTTTTT. Drawing the rest from reference TRBV9 and TRBJ1-4, the complete variable domain is DSGVTQTPKHLITATGQRVTLRCSPRSGDLSVYWYQQSLDQGLQFLIQYYNGEERAKGNILERFSAQQFPDLHSELNLSSLELGDSALYFCASSPLSENEKLFFGSGTQLSVL.

This chain links TRBV7-2 with TRBJ2-3; 13 bases map to TRBD2. The germline gives CDR1 SGHTA, CDR2 FQGNSA. CDR3 length: 16 residues. The trim removed 4 bases at V and 6 bases at J, leaving 7 bases unmatched. CDR3 DNA: TGTGCCAGCAGCTGGGGACTAGCGGGAACAATTGATACGCAGTATTTT. Translating gives CASSWGLAGTIDTQYF. The full variable domain, completed using reference TRBV7-2 and TRBJ2-3, is GAGVSQSPSNKVTEKGKDVELRCDPISGHTALYWYRQSLGQGLEFLIYFQGNSAPDKSGLPSDRFSAERTGGSVSTLTIQRTQQEDSAVYLCASSWGLAGTIDTQYFGPGTRLTVL.

The chain is built from TRBV11-3 and TRBJ1-1; 9 nucleotides align to TRBD1. This CDR3 is 16 amino acids long. From germline, CDR1 is SGHNT and CDR2 YENEEA. Trimming at V came to 3 bases and at J to 5 bases, leaving 10 bases not matched to a gene. The CDR3 DNA reads as TGTGCCAGCAGCTTCCCCGGGACAGGGTATGAGACTGAAGCTTTCTTT. This encodes CASSFPGTGYETEAFF.

The chain uses TRBV7-9 and TRBJ1-2; 9 bases are shared with TRBD1. The germline gives CDR1 SEHNR, CDR2 FQNEAQ (reference sequence). The CDR3 has 15 amino acids. The V gene end was trimmed by 5 bases and the J gene end by 7 bases; junction bases not matched to a gene: 11. CDR3 loop: CASSPPLGTGSGYTF. The CDR3 DNA follows: TGTGCCAGCAGCCCGCCTTTGGGGACAGGGAGTGGCTACACCTTC.

The chain employs TRBV27 and TRBJ2-3, with 12 bases identical to TRBD2. Per the germline V gene, CDR1 is MNHEY and CDR2 is SMNVEV (reference sequence). The CDR3 length is 18 residues. Germline trimming cut 5 bases from V and 0 bases from J; bases unmatched to any gene: 9. In DNA, the CDR3 is TGTGCCAGCAGTCCCCGGGCTAGCGGGAGGGCTAGCACAGATACGCAGTATTTT. It codes for CASSPRASGRASTDTQYF.

The CDR3 DNA sequence: TGTGCCAGCAGTAGCATCGGGAATCAGCCCCAGCATTTT. It encodes CASSSIGNQPQHF. This sequence joins TRBV6-5 and TRBJ1-5, with D unclear. The CDR3 loop spans 13 amino acids. V was pared by 5 bases and J by 4 bases, with 9 bases between. Germline V CDR1 and CDR2: MNHEY, SVGAGI.

V and J are TRBV15 and TRBJ2-6, with D possibly being TRBD1 (5 bases). Looked up from germline, CDR1 is LNHNV and CDR2 is YYDKDF (reference sequence). The CDR3 is made up of 16 amino acids. The V end lost 5 bases, the J end lost 1 base, and 12 bases lay between the germline ends. The CDR3 region has the DNA TGTGCCACCAGCGCGACAGTGCTATCTGGGGCCAACGTCCTGACTTTC. Translation gives CATSATVLSGANVLTF.

The chain carries TRBV6-6 and TRBJ1-2; 9 bases align to TRBD1. The CDR3 is 13 residues long. The germline CDR1 and CDR2 sequences are MNHNY and SVGAGI (reference sequence). The junction had 1 base not matched to a gene; V was cut back by 2 bases and J by 6 bases. The CDR3 spells CASSYGTGNGYTF. CDR3 in DNA: TGTGCCAGCAGTTACGGGACAGGGAATGGCTACACCTTC.

This clone turned up a few times. The genes are TRBV19 and TRBJ1-5, with 11 positions matching TRBD1. J lost 4 bases, V lost 3 bases, and 5 bases had no gene match. The CDR3 sequence is 16 residues long. Germline V lookup: CDR1 LNHDA, CDR2 SQIVND (reference sequence). CDR3 nucleotide sequence: TGTGCCAGTAGTATCACGGGACAGGGGGTTAATCAGCCCCAGCATTTT. Amino acids: CASSITGQGVNQPQHF.

Remarks on this clone: At the DNA level, this CDR3 is encoded by other sequences in the same sample as well. The chain combines TRBV7-2 with TRBJ1-4; TRBD1 matches 9 bases. Germline V CDR1 and CDR2: SGHTA, FQGNSA. The CDR3 is 15 amino acids. Germline trimming cut 5 bases from V and 7 bases from J; bases unmatched to any gene: 8. The CDR3 spells CASSPLPDRGEKLFF. CDR3 in DNA: TGTGCCAGCAGCCCACTCCCGGACAGGGGTGAAAAACTGTTTTTT.

This chain uses TRBV6-5 with TRBJ1-2; D ambiguous. The CDR3 sequence is 13 residues long. The germline V and J ends were trimmed by 6 bases and 6 bases, with 14 bases remaining between them. Germline loops: CDR1 MNHEY, CDR2 SVGAGI. For the CDR3, the DNA is TGTGCCAGCAGCCCCAGTGGGAGGGATGGCTACACCTTC. Translation gives CASSPSGRDGYTF.

The chain uses TRBV6-1 and TRBJ1-2, with D possibly being TRBD1 (6 bases). The germline V gene has CDR1 MNHNS and CDR2 SASEGT. V lost 1 base to trimming and J lost 0 bases, with 9 bases between them. This CDR3 has 15 residues. Here the CDR3 reads CASSEDRVPNYGYTF. The CDR3 nucleotides read TGTGCCAGCAGTGAAGACAGGGTGCCTAACTATGGCTACACCTTC.

The chain recombines TRBV9 with TRBJ1-6; 9 bases line up with TRBD1. CDR1 and CDR2 (germline): SGDLS, YYNGEE. The V segment lost 5 bases and the J segment 4 bases; nucleotides outside the gene matches: 1. This CDR3 comprises 14 residues. The CDR3: CASRGTGYNSPLHF. The CDR3 DNA follows: TGTGCCAGCAGAGGGACAGGGTATAATTCACCCCTCCACTTT.

The genes are TRBV30 and TRBJ1-2, with 9 bases lining up with TRBD1. Unmatched junction bases numbered 15, after V lost 5 bases and J lost 11 bases. Germline-derived CDR1 and CDR2 are GTSNPN and SVGIG (reference sequence). This CDR3 region has 14 residues. The CDR3 reads CAWGRQGGFQGYTF. The CDR3 DNA is TGTGCCTGGGGAAGACAGGGGGGGTTTCAGGGTTACACCTTC. The full variable domain, with the rest looked up from reference TRBV30 and TRBJ1-2, is SQTIHQWPATLVQPVGSPLSLECTVEGTSNPNLYWYRQAAGRGLQLLFYSVGIGQISSEVPQNLSASRPQDRQFILSSKKLLLSDSGFYLCAWGRQGGFQGYTFGSGTRLTVV.

The V call is TRBV5-1, the J call TRBJ2-7; 10 bases are a match to TRBD1. V dropped 4 bases and J dropped 6; count of bases not matched to a gene: 4. The CDR3 runs to 13 residues. CDR1 SGHRS and CDR2 YFSETQ come from the germline V gene. The CDR3 DNA sequence: TGCGCCAGCAGCCCGACAGGGGGCGCCGAGCAGTACTTC. Residues: CASSPTGGAEQYF.

This rearrangement joins TRBV9 to TRBJ2-1, with 7 bases lining up with TRBD1. The CDR3 totals 15 residues. Germline V gives CDR1 SGDLS, CDR2 YYNGEE. V lost 4 bases, J lost 1 base, and 5 bases stayed unmatched. The CDR3 DNA reads TGTGCCAGCAGCTCCACAGGGGTGTCCTACAATGAGCAGTTCTTC. It encodes CASSSTGVSYNEQFF.

The chain is built from TRBV6-5 and TRBJ1-6; 7 bases agree with TRBD1. Germline CDR1 reads MNHEY; CDR2 reads SVGAGI. J gave up 13 bases and V 8 bases, and 2 bases lay outside the gene matches. This CDR3 spans 10 amino acids. This CDR3 reads CASDRDPLHF. DNA for the CDR3: TGTGCCAGCGACAGGGATCCCCTCCACTTT.

J is TRBJ1-1 and V is TRBV14; D may be TRBD1 (6 bases). Germline CDR1 SGHDN, CDR2 FVKESK. CDR3 length: 13 residues. Trimming stripped 4 bases from V and 6 bases from J, with 12 bases between. This chain's CDR3 is CASSRTGSPEAFF. The CDR3 DNA follows: TGTGCCAGCAGCCGCACAGGGTCGCCTGAAGCTTTCTTT.

V gene TRBV28 combines with J gene TRBJ2-7; the D is unclear. This CDR3 region has 12 residues. Germline assignment: CDR1 MDHEN and CDR2 SYDVKM. Trimming took 5 bases from V and 3 from J, leaving 8 bases between them. The CDR3 nucleotides are TGTGCCAGCAGTCCACAAAACTACGAGCAGTACTTC. Translation gives CASSPQNYEQYF.

This clone occurred once. The rearrangement joins TRBV12-5 to TRBJ1-5; D is possibly TRBD1 (5 bases). V lost 3 bases to trimming and J lost 4 bases, with 13 bases between them. The CDR3 totals 15 residues. Germline CDR1 is LGHNT and CDR2 is FRNRAP. CDR3 sequence reads: CASGLGTSNNQPQHF. The CDR3 coding sequence is TGTGCTAGTGGTTTAGGGACTAGCAATAATCAGCCCCAGCATTTT.

This chain connects TRBV18 to TRBJ2-5; 7 bases are shared with TRBD1. The CDR3 sequence is 15 residues long. The germline CDR1 and CDR2 sequences are KGHSH and LQKENI. Unmatched junction bases numbered 9, after V lost 3 bases and J lost 5 bases. CDR3 in amino acids: CASSPFRGLEETQYF. For the CDR3, the DNA is TGTGCCAGCTCACCCTTCAGGGGGTTGGAGGAGACCCAGTACTTC.

This clone has a single count. The chain uses TRBV19 and TRBJ2-1; 8 bases align to TRBD1. Per germline, CDR1 LNHDA and CDR2 SQIVND (reference sequence). This CDR3 spans 14 amino acids. V lost 4 bases and J lost 4; bases outside the gene matches: 3. The CDR3: CASSKGQEYNEQFF. CDR3 coding DNA: TGTGCCAGTAGTAAGGGACAGGAGTACAATGAGCAGTTCTTC.

The V and J genes are TRBV18 and TRBJ1-4; unclear D gene. Trimming removed 3 bases from V and 1 base from J, with 6 bases in between. The germline V gene encodes CDR1 KGHSH and CDR2 LQKENI. The CDR3 is made up of 14 amino acids. Written as DNA, the CDR3 is TGTGCCAGCTCACCCGGGAGAACTAATGAAAAACTGTTTTTT. It translates to CASSPGRTNEKLFF.